These T cell receptor beta chains were read from a single sample in a study of CD8+ T cells in alopecia areata. The assay was immunoSEQ multiplex PCR, and TCRdb's table has in-frame clones only and misses some. The sample holds around 150,000 clones, around three fifths seen once. The sequences come from CD4+ T cells sorted from blood, collected at week 24, from a patient treated with tofacitinib. These TCRs come from a human donor with alopecia areata. Both conserved end residues are part of each CDR3. Each record gives: J gene, D gene, CDR3 length, V gene, clone size, CDR3 DNA, CDR3 protein. A D gene is named only where the DNA matches it firmly. For some rows the clone size is stated as once, few or many, or as a class when expanded; others skip it.

J: TRBJ2-1
D: TRBD2
length: 14
V: TRBV6-6
size: once
DNA: TGTGCCAGCACTACTAGCGGGGGGTGGAATGAGCAGTTCTTC
CDR3: CASTTSGGWNEQFF

J: TRBJ2-7
D: .
length: 12
V: TRBV29-1
size: .
DNA: TGCAGCGTTGGGGGGGGCCCGCGGGAGCAGTACTTC
CDR3: CSVGGGPREQYF

J: TRBJ1-5
D: .
length: 15
V: TRBV5-1
size: .
DNA: TGCGCCAGCAGCTTGGATTGGGGGTTCGGGCAGCCCCAGCATTTT
CDR3: CASSLDWGFGQPQHF

J: TRBJ2-7
D: .
length: 14
V: TRBV7-8
size: .
DNA: TGTGCCAGCAGCCTGACAGACTACTACTACGAGCAGTACTTC
CDR3: CASSLTDYYYEQYF

J: TRBJ1-2
D: .
length: 13
V: TRBV5-1
size: .
DNA: TGCGCCAGCAGAAAGGACACGACTTTTGGCTACACCTTC
CDR3: CASRKDTTFGYTF

J: TRBJ2-3
D: .
length: 15
V: TRBV28
size: .
DNA: TGTGCCAGCAGTTTTAGCGGACTCAGCACAGATACGCAGTATTTT
CDR3: CASSFSGLSTDTQYF

J: TRBJ1-4
D: .
length: 16
V: TRBV27
size: .
DNA: TGTGCCAGCAGTTTCGGGTATCGGGCAACTAATGAAAAACTGTTTTTT
CDR3: CASSFGYRATNEKLFF

J: TRBJ2-5
D: TRBD2
length: 16
V: TRBV2
size: many
DNA: TGTGCCAGCAGTGAAAACGGCGGGGGGGCCGTGGAGACCCAGTACTTC
CDR3: CASSENGGGAVETQYF

J: TRBJ1-4
D: .
length: 15
V: TRBV4-2
size: .
DNA: TGTGCCAGCAGCCCCTCGGGACAAACTAATGAAAAACTGTTTTTT
CDR3: CASSPSGQTNEKLFF

J: TRBJ2-5
D: .
length: 16
V: TRBV2
size: .
DNA: TGTGCCAGCAGTAGACCGGGATTCTCCCTGGAGGAGACCCAGTACTTC
CDR3: CASSRPGFSLEETQYF

J: TRBJ2-5
D: .
length: 14
V: TRBV6-6
size: few
DNA: TGTGCCACCCGAAAGGGGGGGGCCCAAGAGACCCAGTACTTC
CDR3: CATRKGGAQETQYF

J: TRBJ2-2
D: TRBD2
length: 15
V: TRBV29-1
size: .
DNA: TGCAGCGTTGAGGGACTAGCGGGGGGGACCGGGGAGCTGTTTTTT
CDR3: CSVEGLAGGTGELFF

J: TRBJ2-7
D: .
length: 15
V: TRBV30
size: .
DNA: TGTGCCTGGAGTGTAATATTGGGGGTCGAGTACGAGCAGTACTTC
CDR3: CAWSVILGVEYEQYF

J: TRBJ2-1
D: .
length: 11
V: TRBV2
size: few
DNA: TGTGCCAGCAGTGTAAGGGATGAGCAGTTCTTC
CDR3: CASSVRDEQFF

J: TRBJ2-7
D: .
length: 14
V: TRBV7-2
size: .
DNA: TGTGCCAGCAGCTTAGCTAGCGGAGACTACGAGCAGTACTTC
CDR3: CASSLASGDYEQYF

J: TRBJ1-2
D: .
length: 13
V: TRBV6-5
size: .
DNA: TGTGCCAGCATTAAAGGGGGGGCTGGCGGCTACACCTTC
CDR3: CASIKGGAGGYTF

J: TRBJ1-2
D: .
length: 12
V: TRBV14
size: few
DNA: TGTGCCAGCAGCCAAGGACGGAGTGGCTACACCTTC
CDR3: CASSQGRSGYTF

J: TRBJ2-2
D: TRBD2
length: 15
V: TRBV2
size: .
DNA: TGTGCCAGCAGCCGGGGGACTAGCGGGGCCGGGGAGCTGTTTTTT
CDR3: CASSRGTSGAGELFF

J: TRBJ2-2
D: .
length: 11
V: TRBV20-1
size: .
DNA: TGCAGTGCAGCTACCACCGGGGAGCTGTTTTTT
CDR3: CSAATTGELFF

J: TRBJ2-1
D: .
length: 11
V: TRBV4-2
size: once
DNA: TGTGCCAGCACTCAGTCCAATGAGCAGTTCTTC
CDR3: CASTQSNEQFF

J: TRBJ2-2
D: .
length: 13
V: TRBV29-1
size: .
DNA: TGCAGCGTTCGCGTCTCGCGGGCCGGGGAGCTGTTTTTT
CDR3: CSVRVSRAGELFF

J: TRBJ2-1
D: .
length: 16
V: TRBV5-1
size: .
DNA: TGCGCCAGCAGCTTGGGGCGGGCCGACTCCTACAATGAGCAGTTCTTC
CDR3: CASSLGRADSYNEQFF

J: TRBJ2-7
D: TRBD1
length: 16
V: TRBV5-4
size: .
DNA: TGTGCCAGCAGCTTGGTAGGCGACAGGGGGCGGCGAGAGCAGTACTTC
CDR3: CASSLVGDRGRREQYF

J: TRBJ1-2
D: .
length: 12
V: TRBV7-2
size: .
DNA: TGTGCCAGCAGCTTAGATAACTATGGCTACACCTTC
CDR3: CASSLDNYGYTF

J: TRBJ1-2
D: TRBD1
length: 18
V: TRBV2
size: few
DNA: TGTGCCAGCAGTGATATCCCGGGACAGGGGCTGATTGGTTATGGCTACACCTTC
CDR3: CASSDIPGQGLIGYGYTF

J: TRBJ2-5
D: .
length: 13
V: TRBV6-1
size: .
DNA: TGTGCCAGCTTAGAGCCGATACAAGAGACCCAGTACTTC
CDR3: CASLEPIQETQYF

J: TRBJ1-1
D: TRBD1
length: 14
V: TRBV11-2
size: few
DNA: TGTGCCAGCAGCGACCGACGAACAGGGGTTGAAGCTTTCTTT
CDR3: CASSDRRTGVEAFF

J: TRBJ2-5
D: .
length: 12
V: TRBV29-1
size: .
DNA: TGCAGCGCCCACCGTTACAAAGAGACCCAGTACTTC
CDR3: CSAHRYKETQYF

J: TRBJ2-7
D: .
length: 12
V: TRBV29-1
size: .
DNA: TGCAGCGTTGAGGCCAGCTCCTACGAGCAGTACTTC
CDR3: CSVEASSYEQYF

J: TRBJ1-2
D: TRBD1
length: 15
V: TRBV4-2
size: once
DNA: TGTGCCAGCAGCCCCGGTGACAGGGAGAACTATGGCTACACCTTC
CDR3: CASSPGDRENYGYTF

J: TRBJ1-5
D: .
length: 13
V: TRBV12-5
size: few
DNA: TGTGCTAGTGGTTTGGGGCCGGGGCAGCCCCAGCATTTT
CDR3: CASGLGPGQPQHF

J: TRBJ2-3
D: TRBD2
length: 16
V: TRBV27
size: .
DNA: TGTGCCAGCAGCCCCCGAGCGGGGTTTAGCACAGATACGCAGTATTTT
CDR3: CASSPRAGFSTDTQYF

J: TRBJ1-1
D: .
length: 13
V: TRBV7-9
size: .
DNA: TGTGCCAGCAGCTTAAATTCGGGCACTGAAGCTTTCTTT
CDR3: CASSLNSGTEAFF

J: TRBJ2-1
D: TRBD1
length: 17
V: TRBV23-1
size: .
DNA: TGCGCCAGCAGTCACACCTGGGGGACAGGCTTAGTCGATGAGCAGTTCTTC
CDR3: CASSHTWGTGLVDEQFF

J: TRBJ1-1
D: .
length: 12
V: TRBV30
size: .
DNA: TGTGCCTGGAGTGTACGGGACACCCGTGCTTTCTTT
CDR3: CAWSVRDTRAFF

J: TRBJ2-1
D: .
length: 16
V: TRBV30
size: .
DNA: TGTGCCTGGAGCCGCCAACAGGGAAACTACTACAATGAGCAGTTCTTC
CDR3: CAWSRQQGNYYNEQFF

J: TRBJ1-2
D: .
length: 11
V: TRBV7-6
size: .
DNA: TGTGCCAGCGCTGGACAGTTCGGCTACACCTTC
CDR3: CASAGQFGYTF